A selection of T cell receptor beta chains follows, all from one sample in a study of siplizumab effects on memory and regulatory T cells. Generated by immunoSEQ multiplex PCR, the TCRdb table keeps only in-frame clones and is missing some. The sample lists 100,000 or so clones, more than 85% occurring once. The sequenced sample consisted of CD4+ T cells sorted from blood. The receptors come from a human donor in good health. Some clones in this sample may be carry-over from other donors' samples. CDR3s include the opening cysteine and the closing phenylalanine or tryptophan. The order of the fields is V gene, D gene, CDR3 protein. The D gene is left open where the match is weak.

TRBV6-6	NA	CASSYKPREHYGYTF
TRBV18	TRBD1	CASSPTGGATANYGYTF
TRBV5-4	TRBD2	CASSFGTSDFGEQFF
TRBV28	TRBD1	CASSQPGQSYEQYF
TRBV6-5	NA	CASRFRTQGPLHF
TRBV15	NA	CATSREGVSYEQYF
TRBV7-2	TRBD1	CASSFRGNSNQPQHF
TRBV2	NA	CASSAGPQGGETQYF
TRBV27	TRBD1	CASSLLAGGASIANPRARTQYF
TRBV30	TRBD1	CAWSVRTGALSYEQYF
TRBV7-8	NA	CASSFRWSGYTF
TRBV7-6	NA	CASSVENEQFF
TRBV12-5	TRBD1	CASGLAGGLRTEAFF
TRBV5-4	NA	CASSFRDTQYF
TRBV6-5	TRBD2	CASSLSGIGGELFF
TRBV2	NA	CASRDGEETQYF
TRBV6-5	NA	CASRRPGMNTEAFF
TRBV5-8	TRBD1	CASSKRTGSTEAFF
TRBV10-1	NA	CASSRVDRADTQYF
TRBV2	TRBD1	CASSPSTGQVGGYTF
TRBV7-9	TRBD1	CASSHFGTGLTDTQYF
TRBV12-5	TRBD2	CATATSGNYNEQFF
TRBV9	NA	CASSPAADSSYEQYF
TRBV21-1	NA	CASSKDAWNEQFF
TRBV6-1	NA	CASSEAVTGERPQHF
TRBV4-1	TRBD1	CASSQATGVANIQYF
TRBV5-1	TRBD1	CASTLDRASTDTQYF
TRBV7-9	NA	CASSLGGAEPSYEQYF
TRBV27	NA	CASSLRENTEAFF
TRBV6-1	NA	CASSDGVQPQHF
TRBV30	TRBD1	CAWAPGTGVYNEQFF
TRBV19	NA	CASKSNFNYGYTF
TRBV7-9	TRBD2	CASRGEGPDTQYF
TRBV4-2	TRBD2	CASSPLAGSETQYF
TRBV29-1	NA	CSVEKGLIPYEQYF
TRBV30	TRBD2	CAWRLAGGYKQYF
TRBV21-1	NA	CASKGVDTQYF
TRBV4-1	NA	CASSHIRDEQYF
TRBV6-6	NA	CASRGSDYEQYF
TRBV11-3	NA	CASSPKGGTPPDTQYF